This T cell receptor beta chain is drawn from a study of cytomegalovirus exposure and HLA in healthy donors. This clone was seen once. Its cognate antigen is unknown. Overall study findings and caveats: From TCR beta sequences, most subjects' HLA-A and HLA-B alleles were reportedly predicted accurately.

Germline CDR1 and CDR2: SQVTM and ANQGSEA. This CDR3 has 15 residues. V lost 7 bases and J lost 3; bases outside the gene matches: 12. PCR used 60 Vbeta primers and 13 Jbeta primers. TCRdb's copy holds only in-frame clones and misses some; the assay was immunoSEQ multiplex PCR. In the table there are roughly 130,000 clones, more than 80% of which are singletons. The sequence derives from a middle-aged man in good health and CMV-seronegative. The source material was PBMCs. The chain uses TRBV29-1 and TRBJ2-3; 8 bases are shared with TRBD2. The CDR3 protein is CSGAGGGRGTDTQYF. DNA of the CDR3: TGCAGCGGTGCCGGGGGGGGCAGGGGAACAGATACGCAGTATTTT.